This T cell receptor (beta chain) originates from a study of Ad26.COV2.S vaccination and SARS-CoV-2 variants. On the study more broadly: Doses of Ad26.COV2.S were injected into muscle once or twice, 56 days apart.

Sequencing used immunoSEQ multiplex PCR; TCRdb keeps in-frame clones, though not all of them. The data show a few hundred thousand clones, with around nine tenths seen just once and under 3% held by the top ten. Treatment noted: some 19 received Ad26.COV2.S at low or high dose, single or two shots; about 5 received placebo; per-sample allocation not given. At day 63 after the first vaccine or placebo injection, samples were drawn. An Ad26 vector expressing Wuhan-strain SARS-CoV-2 spike served as the vaccine. Germline V gives CDR1 MRHNA, CDR2 SNTAGT. CDR3 size: 15 residues. J was trimmed by 6 bases and V by 5 bases; bases with no gene match: 7.

The J gene is TRBJ2-1, the V gene TRBV6-4; TRBD2 aligns across 10 bases. The TCR originated in a person between 18 and 60 years old who received the Ad26.COV2.S COVID-19 vaccine or a placebo. The sample was peripheral blood, taken in a trial of Ad26.COV2.S vaccine versus placebo. In nucleotides, the CDR3 is TGTGCCAGCAGTCCCGCTAGCGGGGGCTTCAATGAGCAGTTCTTC. Its protein product is CASSPASGGFNEQFF.